This TCR beta chain stems from a study of T cells in localized non-small cell lung cancer. Generated by immunoSEQ multiplex PCR, the TCRdb table keeps only in-frame clones and is missing some. The table includes some 19,000 clones, just over 90% detected once. The CDR3 consists of 13 residues. Trimming cost V 4 bases and J 4 bases, with 10 bases left between them. Germline assignment: CDR1 MNHNY and CDR2 SVGAGI (reference sequence). This TCR derives from a male donor at least 60 years old with stage I squamous cell lung carcinoma. The V call is TRBV6-6, the J call TRBJ1-1; no reliable D call. The sequencing used peripheral blood, collected before any cancer treatment. CDR3 coding DNA: TGTGCCAGCAGTTCGGGTGGAGGCACTGAAGCTTTCTTT. This sequence encodes CASSSGGGTEAFF.